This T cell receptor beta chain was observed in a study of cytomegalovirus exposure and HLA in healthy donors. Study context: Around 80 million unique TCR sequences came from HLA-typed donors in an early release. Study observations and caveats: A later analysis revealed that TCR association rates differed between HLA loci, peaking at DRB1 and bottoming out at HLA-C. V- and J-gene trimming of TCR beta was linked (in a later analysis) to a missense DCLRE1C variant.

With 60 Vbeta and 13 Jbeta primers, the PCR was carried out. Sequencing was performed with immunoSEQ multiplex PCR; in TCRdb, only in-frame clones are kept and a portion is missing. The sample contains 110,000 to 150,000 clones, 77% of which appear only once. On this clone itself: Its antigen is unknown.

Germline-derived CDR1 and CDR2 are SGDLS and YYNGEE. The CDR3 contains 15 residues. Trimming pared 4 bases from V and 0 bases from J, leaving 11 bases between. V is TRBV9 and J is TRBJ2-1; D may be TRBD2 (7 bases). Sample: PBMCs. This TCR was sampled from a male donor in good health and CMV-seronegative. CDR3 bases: TGTGCCAGCAGCTCCGCGGGGGCCTCCTACAATGAGCAGTTCTTC. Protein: CASSSAGASYNEQFF.